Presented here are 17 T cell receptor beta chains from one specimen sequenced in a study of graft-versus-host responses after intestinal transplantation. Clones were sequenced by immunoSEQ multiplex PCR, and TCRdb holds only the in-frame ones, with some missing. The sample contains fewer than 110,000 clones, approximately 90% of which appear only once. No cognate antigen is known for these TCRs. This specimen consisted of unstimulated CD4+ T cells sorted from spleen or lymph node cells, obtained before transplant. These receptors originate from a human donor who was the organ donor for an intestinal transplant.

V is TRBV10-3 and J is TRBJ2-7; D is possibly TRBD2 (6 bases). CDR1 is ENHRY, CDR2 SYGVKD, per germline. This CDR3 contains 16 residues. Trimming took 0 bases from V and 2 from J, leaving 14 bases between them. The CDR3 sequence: CAISESAGPGPYEQYF. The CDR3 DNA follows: TGTGCCATCAGTGAGTCCGCGGGGCCAGGGCCCTACGAGCAGTACTTC.

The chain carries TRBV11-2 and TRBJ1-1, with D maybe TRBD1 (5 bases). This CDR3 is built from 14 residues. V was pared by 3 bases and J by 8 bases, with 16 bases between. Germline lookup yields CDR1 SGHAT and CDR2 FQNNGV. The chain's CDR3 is CASSLRGRGGEAFF. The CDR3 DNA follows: TGTGCCAGCAGCTTGCGAGGGAGGGGTGGGGAAGCTTTCTTT.

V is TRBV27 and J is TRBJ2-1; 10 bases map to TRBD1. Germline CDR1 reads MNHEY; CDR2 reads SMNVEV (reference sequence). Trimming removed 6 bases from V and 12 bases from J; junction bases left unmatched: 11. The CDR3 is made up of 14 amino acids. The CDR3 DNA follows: TGTGCCAGCAGCGTCCCGGGACAGGGGTACGGGCAGTTCTTC. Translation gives CASSVPGQGYGQFF.

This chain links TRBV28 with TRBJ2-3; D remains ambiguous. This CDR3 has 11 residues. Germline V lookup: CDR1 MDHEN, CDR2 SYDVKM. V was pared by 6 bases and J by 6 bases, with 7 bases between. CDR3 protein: CASRVADTQYF. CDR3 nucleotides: TGTGCCAGCAGGGTGGCCGATACGCAGTATTTT.

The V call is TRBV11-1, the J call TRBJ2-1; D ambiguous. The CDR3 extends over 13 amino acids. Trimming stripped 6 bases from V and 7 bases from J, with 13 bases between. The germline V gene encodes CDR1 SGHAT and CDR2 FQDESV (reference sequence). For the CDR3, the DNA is TGTGCCAGCAGTCCTACTCTCGTGAATGAGCAGTTCTTC. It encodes CASSPTLVNEQFF.

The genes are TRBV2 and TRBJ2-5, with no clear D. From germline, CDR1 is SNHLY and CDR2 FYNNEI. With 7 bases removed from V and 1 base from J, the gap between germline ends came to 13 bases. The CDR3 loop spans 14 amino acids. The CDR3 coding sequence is TGTGCCAGCAAACCGGCCCGCCTCCAAGAGACCCAGTACTTC. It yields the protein CASKPARLQETQYF. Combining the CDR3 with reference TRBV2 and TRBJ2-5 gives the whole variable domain EPEVTQTPSHQVTQMGQEVILRCVPISNHLYFYWYRQILGQKVEFLVSFYNNEISEKSEIFDDQFSVERPDGSNFTLKIRSTKLEDSAMYFCASKPARLQETQYFGPGTRLLVL.

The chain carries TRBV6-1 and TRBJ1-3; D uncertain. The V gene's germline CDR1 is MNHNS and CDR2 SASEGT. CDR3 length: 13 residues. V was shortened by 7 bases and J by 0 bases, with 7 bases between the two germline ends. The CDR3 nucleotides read TGTGCCAGCATTAAGAGCTCTGGAAACACCATATATTTT. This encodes CASIKSSGNTIYF.

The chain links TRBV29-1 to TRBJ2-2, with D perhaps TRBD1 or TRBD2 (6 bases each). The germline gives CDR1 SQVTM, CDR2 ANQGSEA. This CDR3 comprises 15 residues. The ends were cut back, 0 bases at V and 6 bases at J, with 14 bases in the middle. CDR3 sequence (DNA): TGCAGCGTTGAAGATAGCGGCAGGGGCGCCGGGGAGCTGTTTTTT. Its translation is CSVEDSGRGAGELFF.

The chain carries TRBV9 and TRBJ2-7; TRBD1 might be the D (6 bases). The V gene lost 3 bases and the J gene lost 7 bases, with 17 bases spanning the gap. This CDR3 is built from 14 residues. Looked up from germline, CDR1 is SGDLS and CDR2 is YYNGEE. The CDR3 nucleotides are TGTGCCAGCAGCGATGGGGGCCACACGAAAGAGCAGTACTTC. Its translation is CASSDGGHTKEQYF.

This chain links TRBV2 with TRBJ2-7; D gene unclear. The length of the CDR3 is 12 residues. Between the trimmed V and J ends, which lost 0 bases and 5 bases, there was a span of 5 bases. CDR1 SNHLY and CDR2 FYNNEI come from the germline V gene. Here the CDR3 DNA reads TGTGCCAGCAGTGAAGCGGGAAACGAGCAGTACTTC. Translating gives CASSEAGNEQYF.

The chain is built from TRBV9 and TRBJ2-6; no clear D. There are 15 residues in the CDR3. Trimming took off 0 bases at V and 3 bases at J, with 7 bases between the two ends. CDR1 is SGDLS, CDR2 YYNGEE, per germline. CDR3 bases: TGTGCCAGCAGCGTAGGCCCAGGTGGGGCCAACGTCCTGACTTTC. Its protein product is CASSVGPGGANVLTF.

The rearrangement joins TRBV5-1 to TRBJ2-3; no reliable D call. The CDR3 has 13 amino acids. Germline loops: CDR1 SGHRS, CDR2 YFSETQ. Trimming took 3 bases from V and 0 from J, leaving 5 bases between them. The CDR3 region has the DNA TGCGCCAGCAGCTGGTCTAGCACAGATACGCAGTATTTT. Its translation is CASSWSSTDTQYF.

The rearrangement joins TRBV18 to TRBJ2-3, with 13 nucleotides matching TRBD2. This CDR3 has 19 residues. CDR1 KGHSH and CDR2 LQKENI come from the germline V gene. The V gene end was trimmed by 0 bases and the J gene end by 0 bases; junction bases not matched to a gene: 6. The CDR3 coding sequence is TGTGCCAGCTCACCACCGAGGACTAGCGGGAGTCCTAGCACAGATACGCAGTATTTT. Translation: CASSPPRTSGSPSTDTQYF.

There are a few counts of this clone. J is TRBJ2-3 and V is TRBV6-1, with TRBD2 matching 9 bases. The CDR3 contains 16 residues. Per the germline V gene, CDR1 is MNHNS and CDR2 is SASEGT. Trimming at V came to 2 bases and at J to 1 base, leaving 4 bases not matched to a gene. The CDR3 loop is CASSEWGGGGTDTQYF. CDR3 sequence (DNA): TGTGCCAGCAGTGAATGGGGCGGGGGGGGCACAGATACGCAGTATTTT.

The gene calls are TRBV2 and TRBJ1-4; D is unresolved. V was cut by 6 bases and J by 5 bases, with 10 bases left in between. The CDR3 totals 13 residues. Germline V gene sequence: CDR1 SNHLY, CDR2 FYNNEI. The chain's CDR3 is CASSSRWNEKLFF. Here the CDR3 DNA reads TGTGCCAGCAGCTCCCGGTGGAATGAAAAACTGTTTTTT.

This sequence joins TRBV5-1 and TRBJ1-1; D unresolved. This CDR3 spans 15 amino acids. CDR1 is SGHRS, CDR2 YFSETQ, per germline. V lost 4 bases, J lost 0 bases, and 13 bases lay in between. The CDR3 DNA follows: TGCGCCAGCAGCCCGGCTGGGCGGATGAACACTGAAGCTTTCTTT. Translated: CASSPAGRMNTEAFF.

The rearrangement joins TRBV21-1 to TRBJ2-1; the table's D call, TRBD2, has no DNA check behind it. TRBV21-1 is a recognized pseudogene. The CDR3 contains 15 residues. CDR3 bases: TGTGCCAGCAGCAAATGGGCGGGAGAGGAGAATGAGCAGTTCTTC. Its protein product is CASSKWAGEENEQFF.